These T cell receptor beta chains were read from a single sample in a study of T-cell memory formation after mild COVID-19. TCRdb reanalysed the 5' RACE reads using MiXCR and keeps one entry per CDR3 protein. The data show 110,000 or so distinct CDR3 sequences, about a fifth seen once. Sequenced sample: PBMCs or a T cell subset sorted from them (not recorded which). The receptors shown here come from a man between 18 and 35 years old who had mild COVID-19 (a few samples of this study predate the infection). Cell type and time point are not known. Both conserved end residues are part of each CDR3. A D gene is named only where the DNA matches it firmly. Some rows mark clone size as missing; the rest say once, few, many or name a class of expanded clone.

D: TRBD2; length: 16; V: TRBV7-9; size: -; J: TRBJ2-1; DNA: TGTGCCAGCAGCCTCGGTTCGGGAGGAGGGATCAATGAGCAGTTCTTC; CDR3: CASSLGSGGGINEQFF
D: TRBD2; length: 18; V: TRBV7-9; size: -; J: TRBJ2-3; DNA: TGTGCCAGCAGCCCTGGGCTAGCGGGGGGGCAAGACACAGATACGCAGTATTTT; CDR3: CASSPGLAGGQDTDTQYF
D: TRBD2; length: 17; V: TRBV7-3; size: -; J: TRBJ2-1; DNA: TGTGCCAGCAGCGCACACTCTGAGCGGGGGGCCTACAATGAGCAGTTCTTC; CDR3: CASSAHSERGAYNEQFF
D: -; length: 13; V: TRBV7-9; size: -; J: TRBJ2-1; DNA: TGTGCCAGCAGCTTAGGTGGGGGACAAGAGCAGTTCTTC; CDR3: CASSLGGGQEQFF
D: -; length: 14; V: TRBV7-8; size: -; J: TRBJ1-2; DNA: TGTGCCAGCAGCTTGGGAGGGATGGAGAATGGCTACACCTTC; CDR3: CASSLGGMENGYTF
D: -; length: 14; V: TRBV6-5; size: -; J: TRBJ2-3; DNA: TGTGCCAGCAGTTACTCGGGCCCAGGGGATACGCAGTATTTT; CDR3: CASSYSGPGDTQYF
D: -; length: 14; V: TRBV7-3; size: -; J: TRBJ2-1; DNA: TGTGCCAGCAGCCTCAGTGGGACGGACAATGAGCAGTTCTTC; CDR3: CASSLSGTDNEQFF
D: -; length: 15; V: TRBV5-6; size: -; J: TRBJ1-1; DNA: TGTGCCAGCAGCTTGGCCCGGATTGGGAACACTGAAGCTTTCTTT; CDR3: CASSLARIGNTEAFF
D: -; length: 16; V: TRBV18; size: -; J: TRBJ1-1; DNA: TGTGCCAGCTCACCAGGTGGCCCGGAGGCCAACACTGAAGCTTTCTTT; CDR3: CASSPGGPEANTEAFF
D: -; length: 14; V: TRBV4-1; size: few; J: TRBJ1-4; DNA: TGCGCCAGCAGCCAACTCTTGGATGGTGAAAAACTGTTTTTT; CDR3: CASSQLLDGEKLFF
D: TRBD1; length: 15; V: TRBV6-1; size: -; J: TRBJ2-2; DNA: TGTGCCAGCAGTGATGGACAGGGGGGGCCCGGGGAGCTGTTTTTT; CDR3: CASSDGQGGPGELFF
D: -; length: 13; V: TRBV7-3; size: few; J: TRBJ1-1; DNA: TGTGCCAGCAGAGCTTACCCGGGGAAGGAAGCTTTCTTT; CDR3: CASRAYPGKEAFF
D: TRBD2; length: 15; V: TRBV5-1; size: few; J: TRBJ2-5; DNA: TGCGCCAGCAGCTTTAGAGCGGGGGGGCAAGAGACCCAGTACTTC; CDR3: CASSFRAGGQETQYF
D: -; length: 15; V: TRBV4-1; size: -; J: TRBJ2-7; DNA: TGCGCCAGCAGCCAAGTTCGAGGGCCCACCCACGAGCAGTACTTC; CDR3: CASSQVRGPTHEQYF
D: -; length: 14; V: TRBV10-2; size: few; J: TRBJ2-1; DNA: TGCGCCAGCGGAGAAGTTGGTTTGAGTAATGAGCAGTTCTTC; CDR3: CASGEVGLSNEQFF
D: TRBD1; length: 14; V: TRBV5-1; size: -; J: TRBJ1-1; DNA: TGCGCCAGCAGCTGGACAGGGGGCGGCACTGAAGCTTTCTTT; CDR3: CASSWTGGGTEAFF
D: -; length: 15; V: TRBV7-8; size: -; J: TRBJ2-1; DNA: TGTGCCAGCAGCCCGGACTTGAGCTCCTACAATGAGCAGTTCTTC; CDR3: CASSPDLSSYNEQFF
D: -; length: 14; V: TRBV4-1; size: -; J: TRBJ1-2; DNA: TGCGCCAGCAGCCAGGAAAACCGGCTCTATGGCTACACCTTC; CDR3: CASSQENRLYGYTF
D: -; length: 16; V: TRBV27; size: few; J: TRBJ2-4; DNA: TGTGCCAGCTCCCTCTTACCGGGACTAGCCAAAAACATTCAGTACTTC; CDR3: CASSLLPGLAKNIQYF
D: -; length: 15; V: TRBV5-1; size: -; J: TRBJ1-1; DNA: TGCGCCAGCAGCCCTTGGACGTCAGGGAACACTGAAGCTTTCTTT; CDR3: CASSPWTSGNTEAFF
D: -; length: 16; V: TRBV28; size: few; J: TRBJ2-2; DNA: TGTGCCAGCAGTTTGTCAGGGTATAAGGACACCGGGGAGCTGTTTTTT; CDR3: CASSLSGYKDTGELFF
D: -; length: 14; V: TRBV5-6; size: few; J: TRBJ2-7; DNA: TGTGCCAGCAGCCCAGCAGGAGGTTTCTACGAGCAGTACTTC; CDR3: CASSPAGGFYEQYF
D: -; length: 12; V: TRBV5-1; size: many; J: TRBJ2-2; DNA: TGCGCCAGCAGCTTTGCAACCGGGGAGCTGTTTTTT; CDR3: CASSFATGELFF
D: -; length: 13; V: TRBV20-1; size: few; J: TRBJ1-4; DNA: TGCAGTGCTAGGTTAGCCGTGGATGAAAAACTGTTTTTT; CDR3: CSARLAVDEKLFF
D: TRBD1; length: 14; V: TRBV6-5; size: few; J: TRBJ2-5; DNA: TGTGCCAGCAGCCAAACAGGGGGCGCAGAGACCCAGTACTTC; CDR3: CASSQTGGAETQYF
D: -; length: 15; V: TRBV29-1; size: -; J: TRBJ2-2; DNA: TGCAGCGTTGAGTGGGGCAGGGGGGCCCCCGGGGAGCTGTTTTTT; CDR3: CSVEWGRGAPGELFF
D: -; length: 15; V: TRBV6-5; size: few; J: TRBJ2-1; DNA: TGTGCCAGCGGGTGGACGCCACTGCCCTACAATGAGCAGTTCTTC; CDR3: CASGWTPLPYNEQFF
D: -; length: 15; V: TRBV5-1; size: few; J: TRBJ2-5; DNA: TGCGCCAGCAGCCTAAGCCGGGCCCTACAAGAGACCCAGTACTTC; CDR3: CASSLSRALQETQYF
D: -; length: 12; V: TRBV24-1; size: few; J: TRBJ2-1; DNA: TGTGCCACCAGTGATGGTAGTATTGAGCAGTTCTTC; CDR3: CATSDGSIEQFF
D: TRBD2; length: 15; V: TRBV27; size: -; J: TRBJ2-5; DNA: TGTGCCAGCAGTTCCGGGACTAGCGGGAAGGAGACCCAGTACTTC; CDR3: CASSSGTSGKETQYF
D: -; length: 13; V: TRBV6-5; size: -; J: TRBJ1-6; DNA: TGTGCCAGCACCCCGGGGCGGTATTCACCCCTCCACTTT; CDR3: CASTPGRYSPLHF
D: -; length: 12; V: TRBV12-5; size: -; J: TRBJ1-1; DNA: TGTGCTAGTGGTTTGGTAGGGTCAGTAGCTTTCTTT; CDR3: CASGLVGSVAFF
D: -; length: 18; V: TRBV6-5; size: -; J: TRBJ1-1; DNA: TGTGCCAGCAGTTACCCCACTAGCATAGGGCGGGTGAACACTGAAGCTTTCTTT; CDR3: CASSYPTSIGRVNTEAFF
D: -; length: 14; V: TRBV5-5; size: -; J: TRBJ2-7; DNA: TGTGCCAGCAGCTTCTTGGACACCTCCTACGAGCAGTACTTC; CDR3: CASSFLDTSYEQYF
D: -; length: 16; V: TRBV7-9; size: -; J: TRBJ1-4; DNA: TGTGCCAGCAGCCAGAGAAACAGGGACTCTTTTGAAAAACTGTTTTTT; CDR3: CASSQRNRDSFEKLFF
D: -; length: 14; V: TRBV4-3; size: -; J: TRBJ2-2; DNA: TGCGCCAGCAGCCTTCTAAGGGGAACCGGGGAGCTGTTTTTT; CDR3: CASSLLRGTGELFF
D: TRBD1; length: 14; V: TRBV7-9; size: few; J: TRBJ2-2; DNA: TGTGCCAGTACTCGGGACAGGGTATCCGGGGAGCTGTTTTTT; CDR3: CASTRDRVSGELFF
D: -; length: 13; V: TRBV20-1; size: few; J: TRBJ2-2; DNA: TGCAGTGCTAGGTGGAGGGCCCCCGGGGAGCTGTTTTTT; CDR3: CSARWRAPGELFF
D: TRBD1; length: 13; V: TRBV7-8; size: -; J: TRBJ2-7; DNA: TGTGCCGGGACCGGGACAGGTTCCTACGAGCAGTACTTC; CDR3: CAGTGTGSYEQYF
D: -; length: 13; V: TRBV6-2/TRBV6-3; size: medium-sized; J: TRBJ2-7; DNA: TGTGCCAGCAGTTACCGGGACAACTACGAGCAGTACTTC; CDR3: CASSYRDNYEQYF
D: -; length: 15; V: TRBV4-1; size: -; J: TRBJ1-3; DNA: TGCGCCAGCACGCCTGACACGAGCTCTGGAAACACCATATATTTT; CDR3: CASTPDTSSGNTIYF
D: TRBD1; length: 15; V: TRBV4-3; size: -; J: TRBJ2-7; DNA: TGCGCCAGCAGCCCTGGGACAGGGACAATCTACGAGCAGTACTTC; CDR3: CASSPGTGTIYEQYF
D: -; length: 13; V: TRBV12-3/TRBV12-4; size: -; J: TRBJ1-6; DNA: TGTGCCAGCAGTTTAGCCCAGGGGATTCCCCTCCACTTT; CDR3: CASSLAQGIPLHF
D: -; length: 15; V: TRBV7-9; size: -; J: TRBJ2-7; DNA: TGTGCCAGCAGCTTTCGGGAACAGGGTGTAGGCGAGCAGTACTTC; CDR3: CASSFREQGVGEQYF
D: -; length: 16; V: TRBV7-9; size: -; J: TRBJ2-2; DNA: TGTGCCAGCAGTCCCCCGGTTAGCGAAAACCCCGGGGAGCTGTTTTTT; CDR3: CASSPPVSENPGELFF
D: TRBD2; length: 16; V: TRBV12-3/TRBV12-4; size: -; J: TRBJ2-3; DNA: TGTGCCAGCAGCTCTCGGGCGGGGGGACTCCCCGATACGCAGTATTTT; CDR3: CASSSRAGGLPDTQYF
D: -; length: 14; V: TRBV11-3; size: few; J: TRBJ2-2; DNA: TGTGCCAGCAGCCTCGAGGGGGGGACCGGGGAGCTGTTTTTT; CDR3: CASSLEGGTGELFF
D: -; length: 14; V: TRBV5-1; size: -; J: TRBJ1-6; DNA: TGCGCCAGCAGCACGGGACGGAATAATTCACCCCTCCACTTT; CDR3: CASSTGRNNSPLHF
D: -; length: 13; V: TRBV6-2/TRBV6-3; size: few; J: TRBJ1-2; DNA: TGTGCCAGCAGTTACTCCCCCGGGAGTGGCTACACCTTC; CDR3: CASSYSPGSGYTF
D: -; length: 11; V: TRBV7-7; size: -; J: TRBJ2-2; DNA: TGTGCCAGCAGCTTAGACGGGGAGCTGTTTTTT; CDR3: CASSLDGELFF
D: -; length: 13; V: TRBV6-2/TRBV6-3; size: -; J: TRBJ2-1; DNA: TGTGCCAGCAGTCCGGGACTTTCTACTGAGCAGTTCTTC; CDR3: CASSPGLSTEQFF
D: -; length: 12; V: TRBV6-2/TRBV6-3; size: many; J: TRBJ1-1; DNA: TGTGCCAGCAGTTACCTGGGTCCTGAAGCTTTCTTT; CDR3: CASSYLGPEAFF
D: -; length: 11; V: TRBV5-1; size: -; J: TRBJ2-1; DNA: TGCGCCAGCAGCTTGGGTTGGGAGCAGTTCTTC; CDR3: CASSLGWEQFF
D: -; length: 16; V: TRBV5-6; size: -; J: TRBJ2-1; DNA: TGTGCCAGCAGCTTATCTCTGGTCGGATCCTACAATGAGCAGTTCTTC; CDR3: CASSLSLVGSYNEQFF
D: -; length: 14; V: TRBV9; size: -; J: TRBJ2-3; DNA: TGTGCCAGCAGCACCGGACTCCCCACAGATACGCAGTATTTT; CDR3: CASSTGLPTDTQYF
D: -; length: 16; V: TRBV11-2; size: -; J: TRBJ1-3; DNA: TGTGCCAGCACCGACATAGAGATCAGCTCTGGAAACACCATATATTTT; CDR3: CASTDIEISSGNTIYF